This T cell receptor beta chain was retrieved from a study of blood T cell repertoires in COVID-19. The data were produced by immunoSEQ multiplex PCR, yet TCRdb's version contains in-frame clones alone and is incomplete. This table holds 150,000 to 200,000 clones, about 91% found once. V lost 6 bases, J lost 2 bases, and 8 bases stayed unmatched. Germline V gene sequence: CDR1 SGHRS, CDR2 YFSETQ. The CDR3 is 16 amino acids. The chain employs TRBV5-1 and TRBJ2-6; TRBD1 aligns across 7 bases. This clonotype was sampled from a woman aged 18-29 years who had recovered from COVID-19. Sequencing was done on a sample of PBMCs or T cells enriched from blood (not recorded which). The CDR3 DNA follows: TGCGCCAGCAACAGGGGAACAGTGGCTGGGGCCAACGTCCTGACTTTC. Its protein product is CASNRGTVAGANVLTF.